These T cell receptor beta chains were read from a single sample in a study of cytomegalovirus exposure and HLA in healthy donors. Profiled with immunoSEQ multiplex PCR; TCRdb holds only in-frame clones, not every one. The data show roughly 180,000 clones, roughly 84% seen once. Input material: PBMCs. The receptors were gathered from a man under 40 in good health and CMV-seronegative. Both conserved end residues are part of each CDR3. The D gene is left open where the match is weak. Part of the rows lack a size; the others show once, few, many or a class for expanded clones.

>TRBJ2-7|TRBV28|-|-
CASSLYLEQYF
TGTGCCAGCAGTTTATATCTCGAGCAGTACTTC
>TRBJ1-2|TRBV5-4|-|-
CASSSNLGGALGYTF
TGTGCCAGCAGCTCAAACCTAGGGGGGGCGCTGGGCTACACCTTC
>TRBJ1-2|TRBV7-2|-|-
CASSGMEPGYTF
TGTGCCAGCAGCGGAATGGAGCCAGGCTACACCTTC
>TRBJ2-1|TRBV10-3|once|TRBD2
CAISTGLAVKPWYNEQFF
TGTGCCATCAGTACGGGACTAGCGGTGAAGCCTTGGTACAATGAGCAGTTCTTC
>TRBJ1-4|TRBV6-1|once|-
CASSEPRTDTNEKLFF
TGTGCCAGCAGTGAACCAAGGACAGACACTAATGAAAAACTGTTTTTT
>TRBJ2-7|TRBV6-6|-|-
CASSYGAHEQYF
TGTGCCAGCAGTTACGGGGCACACGAGCAGTACTTC
>TRBJ1-5|TRBV30|few|TRBD1
CAWSPAPGQGGNQPQHF
TGTGCCTGGAGTCCCGCCCCGGGACAGGGAGGAAATCAGCCCCAGCATTTT
>TRBJ2-7|TRBV7-2|-|-
CASSLAAGRGREVRYEQYF
TGTGCCAGCAGCTTAGCGGCGGGGAGAGGCAGGGAGGTGAGGTACGAGCAGTACTTC
>TRBJ1-2|TRBV6-1|-|-
CASILGTRDGYTF
TGTGCCAGCATCTTGGGGACAAGGGATGGCTACACCTTC
>TRBJ1-1|TRBV6-5|-|TRBD1
CASSSRQGLGTEAFF
TGTGCCAGCAGTTCACGACAGGGACTGGGCACTGAAGCTTTCTTT
>TRBJ1-2|TRBV20-1|few|-
CSAPLPYGYTF
TGCAGTGCTCCCCTCCCTTATGGCTACACCTTC
>TRBJ2-5|TRBV6-1|once|-
CASIQGGWETQYF
TGTGCCAGCATCCAGGGGGGATGGGAGACCCAGTACTTC
>TRBJ1-4|TRBV5-1|-|TRBD1
CASSLPGQGRDEKLFF
TGCGCCAGCAGCCTACCGGGACAGGGTCGGGATGAAAAACTGTTTTTT
>TRBJ2-5|TRBV9|-|-
CASSPFTGASQETQYF
TGTGCCAGCAGCCCATTCACAGGTGCATCCCAAGAGACCCAGTACTTC
>TRBJ1-2|TRBV5-1|-|TRBD1
CASSTGQGAVGYTF
TGCGCCAGCAGCACCGGCCAGGGGGCGGTTGGCTACACCTTC
>TRBJ2-7|TRBV11-2|-|TRBD2
CASSLVVAGVHEQYF
TGTGCCAGCAGCTTAGTCGTAGCGGGAGTTCACGAGCAGTACTTC
>TRBJ2-2|TRBV10-2|-|TRBD1
CASRTGTGELFF
TGCGCCAGCAGGACAGGGACCGGGGAGCTGTTTTTT
>TRBJ2-1|TRBV7-8|-|-
CASSLDSSYNEQFF
TGTGCCAGCAGCCTAGACAGCTCCTACAATGAGCAGTTCTTC
>TRBJ2-7|TRBV5-4|-|TRBD1
CASSWGGTGVNEQYF
TGTGCCAGCAGCTGGGGCGGGACAGGGGTCAACGAGCAGTACTTC
>TRBJ2-4|TRBV27|-|-
CASSPGQPKNIQYF
TGTGCCAGCAGCCCAGGGCAGCCCAAAAACATTCAGTACTTC
>TRBJ2-1|TRBV9|-|TRBD1
CASSVDLGQYNEQFF
TGTGCCAGCAGCGTAGATCTGGGACAGTACAATGAGCAGTTCTTC
>TRBJ2-3|TRBV4-1|once|TRBD1
CASSPRGQGGTGDTQYF
TGCGCCAGCAGCCCCCGGGGGCAGGGGGGGACAGGGGATACGCAGTATTTT
>TRBJ2-1|TRBV10-3|-|-
CAIRQTGTPGEQFF
TGTGCCATCAGACAGACCGGGACTCCTGGTGAGCAGTTCTTC
>TRBJ2-7|TRBV4-2|-|TRBD2
CASSHSSGGDYEQYF
TGTGCCAGCAGCCATTCTAGCGGGGGGGACTACGAGCAGTACTTC
>TRBJ2-1|TRBV18|once|TRBD2
CASSPGLASADEQFF
TGTGCCAGCTCACCGGGACTAGCCTCCGCGGATGAGCAGTTCTTC
>TRBJ2-5|TRBV27|-|TRBD2
CASSPWTSGQETQYF
TGTGCCAGCAGTCCATGGACTAGCGGACAAGAGACCCAGTACTTC
>TRBJ1-4|TRBV5-6|-|-
CASSFRQAPIEKLFF
TGTGCCAGCAGCTTCCGTCAGGCCCCTATTGAAAAACTGTTTTTT
>TRBJ2-1|TRBV7-8|-|-
CASSLHTINEQFF
TGTGCCAGCAGCTTGCATACTATCAATGAGCAGTTCTTC
>TRBJ2-3|TRBV10-3|-|-
CASRPTSAPLGDTQYF
TGTGCCAGCAGACCCACTAGTGCTCCTCTTGGTGATACGCAGTATTTT
>TRBJ1-1|TRBV7-6|-|-
CASSPTGTEAFF
TGTGCCAGCAGCCCCACCGGGACTGAAGCTTTCTTT
>TRBJ1-1|TRBV6-6|-|-
CASNSANTEAFF
TGTGCCAGCAATAGCGCTAACACTGAAGCTTTCTTT
>TRBJ2-7|TRBV11-2|-|-
CASSLLQRQVAEQYF
TGTGCCAGCAGCTTATTACAGAGACAGGTCGCCGAGCAGTACTTC
>TRBJ2-3|TRBV4-2|few|-
CASLKSTTGVGDTQYF
TGTGCCAGCCTAAAGTCAACGACGGGAGTGGGAGATACGCAGTATTTT
>TRBJ2-7|TRBV6-5|once|-
CASSYEGGRKTYEQYF
TGTGCCAGCAGTTACGAGGGGGGGCGGAAAACCTACGAGCAGTACTTC
>TRBJ1-1|TRBV28|-|-
CASKIWKALGAEAFF
TGTGCCAGCAAAATATGGAAGGCCCTGGGCGCTGAAGCTTTCTTT
>TRBJ1-5|TRBV5-4|-|-
CASSLAGDNQPQHF
TGTGCCAGCAGCTTGGCAGGGGACAATCAGCCCCAGCATTTT
>TRBJ2-1|TRBV7-9|-|-
CASSTWGPRDDEQFF
TGTGCCAGCAGCACTTGGGGGCCCAGGGATGATGAGCAGTTCTTC
>TRBJ1-2|TRBV6-1|-|TRBD1
CASSDRQGAGGYTF
TGTGCCAGCAGCGACCGACAGGGGGCGGGAGGCTACACCTTC
>TRBJ1-1|TRBV6-1|-|-
CATRGQNTEAFF
TGTGCCACCCGGGGACAGAACACTGAAGCTTTCTTT
>TRBJ2-5|TRBV29-1|-|TRBD2
CSVARAGGSETQYF
TGCAGCGTAGCACGAGCGGGAGGTTCCGAGACCCAGTACTTC
>TRBJ2-2|TRBV10-2|-|TRBD2
CASGLAKVSDRELFF
TGCGCCAGCGGACTAGCGAAGGTGTCGGACCGGGAGCTGTTTTTT